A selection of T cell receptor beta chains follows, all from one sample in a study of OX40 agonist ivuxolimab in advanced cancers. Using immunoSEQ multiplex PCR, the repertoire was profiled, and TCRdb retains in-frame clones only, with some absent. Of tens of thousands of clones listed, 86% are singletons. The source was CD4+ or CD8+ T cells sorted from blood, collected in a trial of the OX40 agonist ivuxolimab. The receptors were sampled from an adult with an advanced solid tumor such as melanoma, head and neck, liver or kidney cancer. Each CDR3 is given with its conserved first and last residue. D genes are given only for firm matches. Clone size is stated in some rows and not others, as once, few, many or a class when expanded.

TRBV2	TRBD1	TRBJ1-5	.	TGTGCCAGCAGGTCCAGACAGGGAGTTTTTCAGCCCCAGCATTTT	CASRSRQGVFQPQHF
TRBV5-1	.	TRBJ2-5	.	TGCGCCAGCAGCTTGGGACAGGTTAAAGAGACCCAGTACTTC	CASSLGQVKETQYF
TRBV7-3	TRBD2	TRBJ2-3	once	TGTGCCAGCAGCCCATTGACTAGCGGGGTCTTCACAGATACGCAGTATTTT	CASSPLTSGVFTDTQYF
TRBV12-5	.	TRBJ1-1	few	TGTGCTAGTGGTCCCCTCACTGAAGCTTTCTTT	CASGPLTEAFF
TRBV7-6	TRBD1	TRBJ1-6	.	TGTGCCAGCAGCCAGGGACAGGGGAGGATTTCACCCCTCCACTTT	CASSQGQGRISPLHF
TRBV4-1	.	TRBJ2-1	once	TGCGCCAGCAGCCGAGGGGGGTACAGCTCCTACAATGAGCAGTTCTTC	CASSRGGYSSYNEQFF
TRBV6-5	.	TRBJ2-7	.	TGTGCCAGCGGGACGGACTACGAGCAGTACTTC	CASGTDYEQYF
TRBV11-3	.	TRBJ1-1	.	TGTGCCAGCAGCTCCTCGGGGAACACTGAAGCTTTCTTT	CASSSSGNTEAFF
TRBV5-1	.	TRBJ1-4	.	TGCGCCAGCCGAAGGACGGCCGGGGTTGGAGAGAAACTGTTTTTT	CASRRTAGVGEKLFF
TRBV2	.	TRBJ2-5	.	TGTGCCAGCACTAGGGACTTCCAAGAGACCCAGTACTTC	CASTRDFQETQYF
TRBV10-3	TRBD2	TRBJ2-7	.	TGTGCCATCAGTGATCGAGGGAGGGCGGCCTACGAGCAGTACTTC	CAISDRGRAAYEQYF
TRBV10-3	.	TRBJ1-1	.	TGTGCCACCGGTGAAATCTTGGGCACTGAAGCTTTCTTT	CATGEILGTEAFF
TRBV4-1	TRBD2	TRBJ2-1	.	TGCGCCAGCAGCCTCCGGGAGGGGGCCTACAATGAGCAGTTCTTC	CASSLREGAYNEQFF
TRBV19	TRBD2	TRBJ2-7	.	TGTGCCAGTAGTAAGAGGTGGGGGACTACCACTTACGAGCAGTACTTC	CASSKRWGTTTYEQYF
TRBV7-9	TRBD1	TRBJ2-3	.	TGTGCCAGCAGCTTAGACAGGGGGGATACGCAGTATTTT	CASSLDRGDTQYF
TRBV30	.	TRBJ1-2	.	TGTGCCTGGATACGGGGGGGAGCCAGGGGTCGGGGGATTAACTATGGCTACACCTTC	CAWIRGGARGRGINYGYTF
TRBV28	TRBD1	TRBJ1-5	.	TGTGCCAGCAGTACTTCACAGGGGATCAATCAGCCCCAGCATTTT	CASSTSQGINQPQHF
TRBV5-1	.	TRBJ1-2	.	TGCGCCAGCAGCTCTAGGGTGGGGGCCTATGGCTACACCTTC	CASSSRVGAYGYTF
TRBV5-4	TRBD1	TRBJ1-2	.	TGTGCCAGCAGTAGTGGAGGGGACAGGGGAAACTATGGCTACGCCTTC	CASSSGGDRGNYGYAF
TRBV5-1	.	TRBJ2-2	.	TGCGCCAGCAGCTTGAAGACTAGCACCGGGGAGCTGTTTTTT	CASSLKTSTGELFF
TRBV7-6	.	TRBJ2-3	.	TGTGCCAGCAGCTTAGGGCCGGGACAACGGGCAGATACGCAGTATTTT	CASSLGPGQRADTQYF
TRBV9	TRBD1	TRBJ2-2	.	TGTGCCAGCAGCGAGACGGGACAGGGGGCGAACACCGGGGAGCTGTTTTTT	CASSETGQGANTGELFF
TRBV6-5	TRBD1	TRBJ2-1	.	TGTGCCAGCAGAACGGGACAGGGGAATGAGCAGTTCTTC	CASRTGQGNEQFF
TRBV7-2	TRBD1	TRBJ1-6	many	TGTGCCAGCAGCTTAGCTCCGGACAGGGGGCTGACCCTCCACTTT	CASSLAPDRGLTLHF
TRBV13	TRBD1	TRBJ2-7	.	TGTGCCAGCAGACCACCTGGCGGACAGGGGTCCTACGAGCAGTACTTC	CASRPPGGQGSYEQYF
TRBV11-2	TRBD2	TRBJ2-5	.	TGTGCCAGCAGCCGGCCTAGCGGCCCCAGAACCCAGTACTTC	CASSRPSGPRTQYF
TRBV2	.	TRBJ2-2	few	TGTGCCGCATCGGGGTACACCGGGGAGCTGTTTTTT	CAASGYTGELFF
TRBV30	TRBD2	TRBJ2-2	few	TGTGCCTGGAGACTGGTAGCGGGAGGAACTGGGGAGCTGTTTTTT	CAWRLVAGGTGELFF
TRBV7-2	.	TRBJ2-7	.	TGTGCCAGCAGCCCCGGGACGGACTCCTACGAGCAGTACTTC	CASSPGTDSYEQYF
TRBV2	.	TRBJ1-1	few	TGTGCCAGCAGTGAAGCGGGGCAGGCCGGCGCCGAAGCTTTCTTT	CASSEAGQAGAEAFF
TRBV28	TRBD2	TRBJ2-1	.	TGTGCCAGCAGTTCCCCCGGGGAGGGGGAGCAGTTCTTC	CASSSPGEGEQFF
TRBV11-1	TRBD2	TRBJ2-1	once	TGTGCCAGCATGAGGCGGGGGTCCAACAATGAGCAGTTCTTC	CASMRRGSNNEQFF
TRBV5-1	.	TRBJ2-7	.	TGCGCCAGCAGCCCGCTGGATCTCACGAAGCAGTACTTC	CASSPLDLTKQYF
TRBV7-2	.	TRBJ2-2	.	TGTGCCAGCAGCTTAGACGGGAGTAGGAACACCGGGGAGCTGTTTTTT	CASSLDGSRNTGELFF
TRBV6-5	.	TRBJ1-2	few	TGTGCCAGCAGGCCGGACCCGGGAACCTATGGCTACACCTTC	CASRPDPGTYGYTF
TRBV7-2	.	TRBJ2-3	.	TGTGCCAGCAGCTACAACTATATAACAGATACGCAGTATTTT	CASSYNYITDTQYF
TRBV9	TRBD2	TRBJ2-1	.	TGTGCCAGCAGTCTAGCGGGCTTCTACAATGAGCAGTTCTTC	CASSLAGFYNEQFF
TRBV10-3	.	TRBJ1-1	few	TGTGCCATCGAGGGCTCTGGTCGAAGTGGGGCTTTCTTT	CAIEGSGRSGAFF
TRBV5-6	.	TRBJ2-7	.	TGTGCCAGCAGCTTGGAGGGGCGGGGGCCGTTCTACGAGCAGTACTTC	CASSLEGRGPFYEQYF
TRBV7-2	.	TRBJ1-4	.	TGTGCCAGCAGCTTAGCGTCAACAGGATTGGAAAAACTGTTTTTT	CASSLASTGLEKLFF
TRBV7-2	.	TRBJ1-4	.	TGTGCCAGCAGCGAGACAGTGGGGGAAAAACTGTTTTTT	CASSETVGEKLFF
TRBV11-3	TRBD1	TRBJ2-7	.	TGTGCCAGCAGCTCGACAGGGGCGTCCTACGAGCAGTACTTC	CASSSTGASYEQYF
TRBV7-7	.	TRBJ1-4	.	TGTGCTAGCAGCTTGGACGCAACTAATGAAAAACTGTTTTTT	CASSLDATNEKLFF
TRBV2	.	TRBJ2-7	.	TGTGCCAGCAGAGGGGATCTCGGGTACGAGCAGTACTTC	CASRGDLGYEQYF
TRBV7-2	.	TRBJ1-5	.	TGTGCCAGCAGCTTAGGCCCTTATAGCAATCAGCCCCAGCATTTT	CASSLGPYSNQPQHF